The rows below give T cell receptor beta chains drawn from one sample of a study of monozygotic twins with inflammatory bowel disease. From its re-call of the 5' RACE reads, TCRdb lists each CDR3 protein once, without DNA. This table lists 200,000 to 250,000 distinct CDR3 sequences. Input material: blood. The receptors shown here come from a human donor with ulcerative colitis or Crohn's disease, or a healthy co-twin of an affected twin (not recorded which). Each CDR3 is given with its conserved first and last residue.

J | V | CDR3
TRBJ1-1 | TRBV6-2/TRBV6-3 | CASNLRQGSMGTEAFF
TRBJ1-1 | TRBV6-2/TRBV6-3 | CASSPVGGLETEAFF
TRBJ1-1 | TRBV5-1 | CASSLFITDEAFF
TRBJ2-7 | TRBV7-3 | CASSYATGPYEQYF
TRBJ2-1 | TRBV9 | CASSATGGASYNEQFF
TRBJ1-4 | TRBV6-1 | CASSEDRGPSEKLFF
TRBJ2-1 | TRBV3-1 | CASSQDWPPGQGNEQFF
TRBJ2-2 | TRBV7-6 | CASSSTLDRGGTGELFF
TRBJ2-3 | TRBV6-6 | CASSDSNTDTQYF
TRBJ2-7 | TRBV7-2 | CASSARTGGVHEQYF
TRBJ2-4 | TRBV7-9 | CASSLWGERAKNIQYF
TRBJ1-1 | TRBV6-6 | CASSSPEDRTEAFF
TRBJ2-5 | TRBV20-1 | CSAKQGVAGGRRETQYF
TRBJ1-2 | TRBV5-1 | CASSLGQAYYGYTF
TRBJ1-5 | TRBV12-3/TRBV12-4 | CASSLSGPQHF
TRBJ2-3 | TRBV20-1 | CSAPGGALDTQYF
TRBJ1-2 | TRBV19 | CASSIEATGSNYGYTF
TRBJ1-3 | TRBV12-3/TRBV12-4 | CASSGPGQGTGGNTIYF
TRBJ2-7 | TRBV7-2 | CASSPRANYEQYF
TRBJ2-2 | TRBV4-1 | CASSQVGTANTGELFF
TRBJ1-4 | TRBV7-9 | CASSSDGPGDEKLFF
TRBJ1-1 | TRBV5-1 | CASSSRVGTEAFF
TRBJ2-1 | TRBV6-1 | CASSPQGYRGHNEQFF
TRBJ1-5 | TRBV12-3/TRBV12-4 | CASRSTNDQPQHF
TRBJ1-1 | TRBV20-1 | CSARDIKVDTEAFF
TRBJ1-2 | TRBV2 | CASKKEQVYTF
TRBJ2-5 | TRBV7-2 | CASTVAGREETQYF
TRBJ2-1 | TRBV18 | CASSPRAGEQFF
TRBJ1-6 | TRBV4-1 | CASSRPYRGLNSPLHF
TRBJ2-7 | TRBV29-1 | CSVAGTPGGEQYF
TRBJ2-2 | TRBV12-3/TRBV12-4 | CASRWTLFTGELFF